This T cell receptor (beta chain) came from a study of regulatory T cells in long-lasting Graves disease. The CDR3 sequence is 14 residues long. V was pared by 6 bases and J by 2 bases, with 13 bases between. Arm-PCR of CDR3 regions and iRepertoire HTBI primers were the basis on which TCR beta libraries were built. TCRdb re-derived calls from the multiplex PCR reads in MiXCR, one entry per CDR3 protein. This sample has about 470,000 distinct CDR3 sequences; just under 15% occur once, and the top ten carry over 15%. The time point denotes: newly diagnosed GD, antithyroid drugs for less than 3 months. There was RNA extracted from PBMCs, and the TCR library was made from it. Study conclusions and caveats: Limited sample numbers may have lowered accuracy.

There are many counts of this clonotype. Its antigen remains unknown. This sample was also put to use in a study of T cells in Graves' hyperthyroidism and ophthalmopathy. Turning to that study: Not enrolled were patients with uncontrolled infection, other autoimmune disease, pregnancy or lactation.

Sequencing used peripheral blood mononuclear cells (PBMCs), obtained at new diagnosis, from a patient treated with antithyroid drugs. The TCR comes from a woman in her thirties with Graves disease. The rearrangement links TRBV12-3 or TRBV12-4 to TRBJ1-1; D is possibly TRBD1 (5 bases). Written as DNA, the CDR3 is TGTGCCAGCAGAAGCCGGGGGACCAACACTGAAGCTTTCTTT. Protein sequence: CASRSRGTNTEAFF.